The entry that follows covers one T cell receptor (beta chain) sequence. Trimming took 5 bases from V and 7 from J, leaving 18 bases between them. The CDR3 has 15 amino acids. Germline V gene sequence: CDR1 PRHDT, CDR2 FYEKMQ (reference sequence). The sample comes from a study of blood T cell repertoires in COVID-19. Profiled with immunoSEQ multiplex PCR; TCRdb holds only in-frame clones, not every one. The sample has some 350,000 clones, around 84% seen once. This sequence was found in a human donor in a cohort sampled during active COVID-19. This rearrangement joins TRBV13 to TRBJ2-1, with D possibly being TRBD1 (6 bases). The sample taken for sequencing was peripheral blood. CDR3 in DNA: TGTGCCAGCAGCCCCAGGGGCCAGACCACGAATGAGCAGTTCTTC. Translated: CASSPRGQTTNEQFF.